This entry lists 30 T cell receptor beta chains sequenced from one sample in a study of T cells after posttransplantation cyclophosphamide. A marrow graft followed busulfan-fludarabine conditioning, with cyclophosphamide on days +3 and +4. Only in-frame clones appear in the TCRdb table, and some are missing; sequencing was by immunoSEQ multiplex PCR. The sample shows roughly 7,000 clones, none of them appearing just once. The sample consisted of PBMCs, taken after allogeneic stem cell transplant with posttransplant cyclophosphamide. The receptor set was obtained from a female patient aged 50 to 60 who received an allogeneic stem cell transplant from an unrelated donor, was CMV-positive, and had acute GVHD only. Part of the T cell pool may stem from the graft donor.

J is TRBJ1-2 and V is TRBV28; the D is unclear. The CDR3 covers 15 residues. Germline loops: CDR1 MDHEN, CDR2 SYDVKM. V lost 7 bases and J lost 0, with 15 bases in between. Here the CDR3 reads CASTPGGRANYGYTF. The CDR3 DNA sequence: TGTGCCAGCACCCCCGGAGGGAGAGCTAACTATGGCTACACCTTC.

The sample holds many counts of this clone. V is TRBV19 and J is TRBJ2-7; 11 bases fit TRBD2. The V and J ends lost 5 bases and 0 bases, in that order; junction bases with no gene match: 6. This CDR3 is 16 amino acids long. The V gene's germline CDR1 is LNHDA and CDR2 SQIVND (reference sequence). The CDR3 coding sequence is TGTGCCAGTAGTGCACCGGGACTAGCGGACTCCTACGAGCAGTACTTC. Its protein product is CASSAPGLADSYEQYF.

This clone came up many times. V and J are TRBV29-1 and TRBJ2-7, with TRBD1 identical over 11 bases. CDR3 size: 14 residues. Germline V gene data show CDR1 as SQVTM and CDR2 as ANQGSEA. Trimming took 7 bases from V and 6 from J; bases not matched to a gene: 11. The CDR3 sequence is CSAGLGTGGAEQYF. The CDR3 DNA sequence: TGCAGCGCTGGCCTCGGGACAGGGGGGGCCGAGCAGTACTTC.

This clone appeared many times. V and J are TRBV7-9 and TRBJ1-1; 8 bases are a match to TRBD1. The junction had 8 bases not matched to a gene; V was cut back by 5 bases and J by 6 bases. Germline CDR1 and CDR2: SEHNR and FQNEAQ (reference sequence). This CDR3 is 14 amino acids long. The CDR3 DNA reads as TGTGCCAGCAGCCCGACAGGGGAGATTGCTGAAGCTTTCTTT. Protein: CASSPTGEIAEAFF.

This clone was seen many times. This rearrangement joins TRBV9 to TRBJ2-7; TRBD1 matches 9 bases. CDR1 is SGDLS and CDR2 is YYNGEE in the germline V gene. Trimming took 7 bases from V and 5 from J; bases not matched to a gene: 10. CDR3 length equals 14 residues. The CDR3 reads CASLTGTGCDEQYF. CDR3 DNA sequence: TGTGCCAGCCTAACGGGGACAGGGTGCGACGAGCAGTACTTC.

This clone was detected ten times or more. The rearrangement uses TRBV25-1 and TRBJ1-5; D might be TRBD1 (5 bases). Germline CDR1 and CDR2: MGHDK and SYGVNS. Trimming removed 5 bases from V and 4 bases from J, with 9 bases in between. The CDR3 length is 13 residues. The CDR3 region is CASSWGGNQPQHF. The CDR3 DNA sequence: TGTGCCAGCAGTTGGGGGGGGAATCAGCCCCAGCATTTT. The full variable domain, with the rest looked up from reference TRBV25-1 and TRBJ1-5, is EADIYQTPRYLVIGTGKKITLECSQTMGHDKMYWYQQDPGMELHLIHYSYGVNSTEKGDLSSESTVSRIRTEHFPLTLESARPSHTSQYLCASSWGGNQPQHFGDGTRLSIL.

This clone occurred many times. V is TRBV5-6 and J is TRBJ2-1, with D tentatively TRBD1 (6 bases). The CDR3 extends over 14 amino acids. Germline V gene sequence: CDR1 SGHDT, CDR2 YYEEEE. V gave up 2 bases and J gave up 1 base, with 7 bases separating them. CDR3 sequence reads: CASSLGQSYNEQFF. The CDR3 nucleotides read TGTGCCAGCAGCTTAGGACAGTCCTACAATGAGCAGTTCTTC.

This clone was seen ten or more times. CDR3 sequence (DNA): TGTGCCAGCGAAGAGGGTAGCGGAGCCCCCGGGGAGCTGTTTTTT. Translation gives CASEEGSGAPGELFF. V gene TRBV11-2 combines with J gene TRBJ2-2; TRBD2 might be the D (6 bases). The CDR3 length is 15 residues. The V gene's germline CDR1 is SGHAT and CDR2 FQNNGV. V was pared by 8 bases and J by 6 bases, with 19 bases between.

This clone came up many times. The rearrangement uses TRBV5-1 and TRBJ1-4; D remains ambiguous. CDR3 size: 14 residues. The germline CDR1 and CDR2 sequences are SGHRS and YFSETQ. The germline V and J ends were trimmed by 8 bases and 3 bases, with 14 bases remaining between them. The CDR3 spells CASRPEAANEKLFF. The CDR3 DNA is TGCGCCAGTCGCCCGGAGGCGGCTAATGAAAAACTGTTTTTT.

CDR3 amino acids: CASSLGLAGLGGTQYF. The CDR3 DNA reads as TGCGCCAGCAGCTTGGGACTAGCGGGGTTAGGAGGGACCCAGTACTTC. The chain links TRBV5-1 to TRBJ2-5; 11 positions match TRBD2. The CDR3 runs 16 residues. CDR1 and CDR2 from the germline V gene are SGHRS and YFSETQ. V trimming: 0 bases; J trimming: 7 bases; junction bases outside the gene matches: 8.

In this sample, this clone turned up a few times. The chain carries TRBV7-8 and TRBJ2-7; 7 nucleotides line up with TRBD2. Per germline, CDR1 SGHVS and CDR2 FQNEAQ. The CDR3 has 16 residues. J was trimmed by 2 bases and V by 0 bases; bases with no gene match: 7. As DNA, the CDR3 is TGTGCCAGCAGCTTAGCCGTTTGGGGGGGGGCCTACGAGCAGTACTTC. Translating it yields CASSLAVWGGAYEQYF.

In this sample, this clone turned up many times. In the same sample, other DNA sequences code for this CDR3. The chain recombines TRBV9 with TRBJ2-7, with TRBD2 identical over 9 bases. The CDR3 loop spans 15 amino acids. The V segment lost 3 bases and the J segment 0 bases; nucleotides outside the gene matches: 4. The germline V gene has CDR1 SGDLS and CDR2 YYNGEE. In nucleotides, the CDR3 is TGTGCCAGCAGCGCAGAGACTAGCGGCTCCTACGAGCAGTACTTC. Protein sequence: CASSAETSGSYEQYF.

By its share, this clone is medium-sized. The V call is TRBV7-8, the J call TRBJ1-5; a possible D gene is TRBD1 (6 bases). Trimming removed 1 base at V and 5 bases at J, with 12 bases between. The germline gives CDR1 SGHVS, CDR2 FQNEAQ. The CDR3 length is 15 residues. The CDR3 protein is CASSLVDSSDQPQHF. CDR3 in DNA: TGTGCCAGCAGCTTAGTGGACAGTTCAGATCAGCCCCAGCATTTT.

This clone was detected ten times or more. This rearrangement joins TRBV6-1 to TRBJ1-5; 7 bases agree with TRBD1. The germline CDR1 and CDR2 sequences are MNHNS and SASEGT. With V trimmed by 5 bases and J by 5 bases, 9 bases remained unmatched. This CDR3 spans 15 amino acids. For the CDR3, the DNA is TGTGCCAGCAGTCCGACAGGGCGCCGGGATCAGCCCCAGCATTTT. Protein product: CASSPTGRRDQPQHF.

The sample holds many counts of this clone. This rearrangement joins TRBV10-3 to TRBJ2-7, with TRBD2 identical over 13 bases. V dropped 3 bases and J dropped 2; count of bases not matched to a gene: 10. The CDR3 covers 18 residues. Germline V gives CDR1 ENHRY, CDR2 SYGVKD. The CDR3, as DNA: TGTGCCATCAGTGATCCGGGACTAGCGGGACTCAAACCCTACGAGCAGTACTTC. It is translated as CAISDPGLAGLKPYEQYF.

This clone was seen many times. V and J are TRBV7-3 and TRBJ2-3, with TRBD2 matching over 10 bases. V lost 5 bases and J lost 4; bases outside the gene matches: 18. Germline values: CDR1 SGHTA, CDR2 FQGTGA. The CDR3 is 19 residues long. CDR3 nucleotides: TGTGCCAGCAGCCGATACTCTAGCGGGAGTTTTGGACTTGCAGATACGCAGTATTTT. Encoded protein: CASSRYSSGSFGLADTQYF.

This clone was observed at least ten times. V is TRBV9 and J is TRBJ1-1, with D perhaps TRBD1 (6 bases). The CDR3 spans 13 residues. Germline CDR1 SGDLS, CDR2 YYNGEE. V dropped 5 bases and J dropped 0 bases, with 8 bases sitting between them. The CDR3 loop is CASRRGMNTEAFF. The CDR3 nucleotides are TGTGCCAGCAGAAGGGGGATGAACACTGAAGCTTTCTTT.

The sample holds many counts of this clone. The chain is built from TRBV7-3 and TRBJ1-1, with 10 bases identical to TRBD1. The CDR3 loop spans 15 amino acids. Trimming at V came to 5 bases and at J to 8 bases, leaving 11 bases not matched to a gene. The germline V gene has CDR1 SGHTA and CDR2 FQGTGA. In nucleotides, the CDR3 is TGTGCCAGCAGCATCGACCCGACAGGGGGCACCGAAGCTTTCTTT. Amino acid sequence: CASSIDPTGGTEAFF.

This clone was recorded at least ten times. This chain uses TRBV29-1 with TRBJ2-7; D is uncertain. V lost 2 bases and J 2 bases, leaving 7 bases between the germline ends. Germline CDR1 reads SQVTM; CDR2 reads ANQGSEA. The CDR3 runs 12 residues. The CDR3 DNA sequence: TGCAGCGTTGAAACAGATACCTACGAGCAGTACTTC. Translating gives CSVETDTYEQYF.

The sample holds a few counts of this clone. J is TRBJ2-7 and V is TRBV28; 9 bases agree with TRBD2. Germline values: CDR1 MDHEN, CDR2 SYDVKM. There are 17 residues in the CDR3. Germline trimming cut 8 bases from V and 4 bases from J; bases unmatched to any gene: 18. The CDR3 nucleotides are TGTGCCAGCGCCCGGCGGGGGGCGACTAGCGGCAATTACGAGCAGTACTTC. Translated, it gives CASARRGATSGNYEQYF.

This clone has a count of ten or more. The V and J genes are TRBV5-1 and TRBJ2-5, with 9 bases that match TRBD2. The V and J ends lost 2 bases and 4 bases, in that order; junction bases with no gene match: 6. The germline gives CDR1 SGHRS, CDR2 YFSETQ. There are 15 residues in the CDR3. CDR3 DNA sequence: TGCGCCAGCAGCTTAAATAGCGGGAGTTTAGAGACCCAGTACTTC. This codes for CASSLNSGSLETQYF.

This clone was seen many times. This CDR3 is CACTQIWAYGYTF. The CDR3 coding sequence is TGTGCCTGTACTCAGATATGGGCCTATGGCTACACCTTC. This chain uses TRBV30 with TRBJ1-2; no clear D. Germline CDR1 reads GTSNPN; CDR2 reads SVGIG (reference sequence). The CDR3 extends over 13 amino acids. The V end was cut by 6 bases, the J end by 4 bases, with 15 bases between.

The table lists this clone with many counts. The chain uses TRBV18 and TRBJ2-2, with 10 bases fitting TRBD1. The CDR3 length is 16 residues. The ends lost 3 bases at V and 4 bases at J; junction bases unmatched: 5. CDR1 and CDR2 from the germline V gene are KGHSH and LQKENI. CDR3 region: CASSPSGQGITGELFF. For the CDR3, the DNA is TGTGCCAGCTCACCTTCGGGACAGGGGATCACCGGGGAGCTGTTTTTT.

This clone came up many times. The V gene is TRBV4-2, the J gene TRBJ2-7; weak D call: TRBD2 (7 bases). Germline CDR1 LGHNA, CDR2 YNFKEQ. The CDR3 totals 14 residues. Between the trimmed V and J ends, which lost 3 bases and 6 bases, there was a span of 15 bases. The CDR3 DNA reads as TGTGCCAGCAGCCACGGACTAGGAGGGGGCGAGCAGTACTTC. Residues: CASSHGLGGGEQYF.

V and J are TRBV10-3 and TRBJ1-2; D unresolved. Germline CDR1 reads ENHRY; CDR2 reads SYGVKD. V was pared by 6 bases and J by 3 bases, with 8 bases between. This CDR3 contains 12 residues. The DNA for the CDR3 is TGTGCCATCAGCGCCGGGGACTATGGCTACACCTTC. Translating gives CAISAGDYGYTF.

This clone was counted ten times or more. This sequence joins TRBV5-1 and TRBJ2-7; D possibly corresponds to TRBD1 (6 bases). The ends were cut back, 4 bases at V and 4 bases at J, with 18 bases in the middle. Germline assignment: CDR1 SGHRS and CDR2 YFSETQ. The CDR3 contains 15 residues. CDR3 in DNA: TGCGCCAGCAGCAGTGCCAGGACAGATCTTTACGAGCAGTACTTC. Its protein product is CASSSARTDLYEQYF.

This clone was found many times. The chain links TRBV4-3 to TRBJ2-7; 10 bases fit TRBD2. Germline V gene lookup returns CDR1 LGHNA and CDR2 YSLEER. The CDR3 consists of 15 residues. V lost 5 bases and J lost 0; bases outside the gene matches: 4. Here the CDR3 reads CASSTIAGGSYEQYF. DNA for the CDR3: TGCGCCAGCAGCACCATAGCGGGAGGCTCCTACGAGCAGTACTTC.

At least ten counts were recorded for this clone. The chain links TRBV21-1 to TRBJ2-3; TRBD1 was called by the table and not checked on the DNA. TRBV21-1 is annotated as a pseudogene. This CDR3 contains 14 residues. CDR3 protein: CASSKVQGEDTQYF. The CDR3 DNA sequence: TGTGCCAGCAGCAAGGTGCAGGGGGAAGATACGCAGTATTTT.

This clone was observed at least ten times. The chain employs TRBV2 and TRBJ1-2, with D uncertain. With 6 bases removed from V and 3 bases from J, the gap between germline ends came to 5 bases. The CDR3 spans 11 residues. Germline lookup yields CDR1 SNHLY and CDR2 FYNNEI. The CDR3 DNA reads TGTGCCAGCAGCCTACACTATGGCTACACCTTC. The encoded protein is CASSLHYGYTF.

This clone came up many times. The chain links TRBV30 to TRBJ1-5, with 8 bases that match TRBD1. The V and J ends lost 2 bases and 3 bases, in that order; junction bases with no gene match: 9. Germline V gives CDR1 GTSNPN, CDR2 SVGIG (reference sequence). There are 16 residues in the CDR3. Written as DNA, the CDR3 is TGTGCCTGGAGTTCCCCCGGACAGGGTTTCAATCAGCCCCAGCATTTT. It encodes CAWSSPGQGFNQPQHF.